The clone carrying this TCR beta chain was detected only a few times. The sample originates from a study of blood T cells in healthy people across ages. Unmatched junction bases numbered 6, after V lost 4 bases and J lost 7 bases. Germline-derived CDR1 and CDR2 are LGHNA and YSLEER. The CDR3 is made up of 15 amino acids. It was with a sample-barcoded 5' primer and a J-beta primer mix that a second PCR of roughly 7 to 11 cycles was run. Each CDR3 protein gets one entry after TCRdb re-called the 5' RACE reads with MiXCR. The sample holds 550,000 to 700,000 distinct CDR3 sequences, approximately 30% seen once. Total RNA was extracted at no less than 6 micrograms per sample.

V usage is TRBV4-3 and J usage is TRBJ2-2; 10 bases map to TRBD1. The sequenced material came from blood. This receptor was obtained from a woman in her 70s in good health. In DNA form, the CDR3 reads TGCGCCAGCAGCCCGTCGGGACAGGGGTTCGGGGAGCTGTTTTTT. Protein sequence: CASSPSGQGFGELFF.